A selection of T cell receptor beta chains follows, all from one sample in a study of blood T cell repertoires in COVID-19. The protocol was immunoSEQ multiplex PCR, while the TCRdb copy is restricted to in-frame clones and leaves out a portion. This repertoire shows some 88,000 clones, roughly 80% found once; its top ten account for approximately 25%. Sequencing was carried out using peripheral blood. These receptors came from a human donor in a cohort sampled during active COVID-19. CDR3s include the opening cysteine and the closing phenylalanine or tryptophan. D genes are given only for firm matches. Clone size is given for some rows only: seen once, a few or many times, or a class if the clone is expanded.

abundance	d_gene	j_gene	v_gene	CDR3aa	CDR3nt
NA	NA	TRBJ2-1	TRBV7-3	CASSLTRGQNEQFF	TGTGCCAGCAGCTTAACGCGGGGACAGAATGAGCAGTTCTTC
NA	NA	TRBJ1-5	TRBV6-5	CASTHGGGGNQPQHF	TGTGCCAGCACCCACGGGGGGGGAGGCAATCAGCCCCAGCATTTT
NA	NA	TRBJ2-5	TRBV29-1	CSVAGVAETQYF	TGCAGCGTCGCCGGGGTCGCGGAGACCCAGTACTTC
few	TRBD1	TRBJ1-2	TRBV3-1/TRBV3-2	CASSHLTGNEGGYTF	TGTGCCAGCAGCCACCTGACAGGGAATGAGGGTGGCTACACCTTC
NA	NA	TRBJ2-2	TRBV18	CASSPPAGTGELFF	TGTGCCAGCTCACCACCAGCGGGCACCGGGGAGCTGTTTTTT
NA	NA	TRBJ2-5	TRBV3-1/TRBV3-2	CASSQGETQETQYF	TGTGCCAGCAGCCAAGGGGAGACTCAAGAGACCCAGTACTTC
NA	NA	TRBJ1-3	TRBV9	CASSAGPRSGNTIYF	TGTGCCAGCAGCGCAGGGCCGCGGTCTGGAAACACCATATATTTT
NA	NA	TRBJ1-5	TRBV28	CASSFIRGGDQPQHF	TGTGCCAGCAGTTTTATACGGGGGGGCGATCAGCCCCAGCATTTT
NA	NA	TRBJ2-3	TRBV10-3	CAISEIGQTTDTQYF	TGTGCCATCAGTGAGATCGGACAGACCACAGATACGCAGTATTTT
once	NA	TRBJ2-5	TRBV19	CASSTPLGPGETQYF	TGTGCCAGTAGTACTCCCCTAGGGCCGGGGGAGACCCAGTACTTC
NA	NA	TRBJ1-6	TRBV27	CASSLDIGYSPLHF	TGTGCCAGCAGTTTAGATATCGGGTACTCACCCCTCCACTTT
NA	TRBD1	TRBJ1-1	TRBV6-5	CASSMTGTLRAFF	TGTGCCAGCAGTATGACAGGGACACTGAGGGCTTTCTTT
NA	NA	TRBJ1-2	TRBV19	CASHENGGFGGYTF	TGTGCCAGTCATGAAAACGGGGGATTTGGGGGCTACACCTTC
NA	TRBD1	TRBJ2-6	TRBV9	CASSKTGGAAGANVLTF	TGTGCCAGCAGCAAAACAGGGGGCGCGGCCGGGGCCAACGTCCTGACTTTC
NA	NA	TRBJ2-2	TRBV11-2	CASSWAGSAGELFF	TGTGCCAGCTCATGGGCCGGATCGGCCGGGGAGCTGTTTTTT
NA	TRBD1	TRBJ1-2	TRBV28	CASSLGDRGRYGYTF	TGTGCCAGCAGTTTAGGGGACAGGGGTAGATATGGCTACACCTTC
NA	TRBD2	TRBJ2-3	TRBV9	CASSANPGLGGGDTQYF	TGTGCCAGCAGCGCAAACCCGGGACTAGGGGGAGGAGATACGCAGTATTTT
once	NA	TRBJ1-2	TRBV27	CASSPGNILKNTF	TGTGCCAGCAGTCCGGGAAACATACTGAAGAACACCTTC
NA	NA	TRBJ1-2	TRBV2	CASTPGMGFGYTF	TGTGCCAGCACACCCGGGATGGGTTTTGGCTACACCTTC
NA	NA	TRBJ1-1	TRBV9	CASSPTMGLNTEAFF	TGTGCCAGCAGCCCGACGATGGGCCTGAACACTGAAGCTTTCTTT
NA	TRBD2	TRBJ2-7	TRBV5-1	CASSPRGRVYEQYF	TGCGCCAGCAGCCCTCGAGGGAGGGTCTACGAGCAGTACTTC
NA	NA	TRBJ2-1	TRBV7-2	CASSLEVGARRLF	TGTGCCAGCAGCTTAGAGGTGGGGGCCAGGAGACTCTTC
NA	TRBD2	TRBJ2-5	TRBV25-1	CASSESPQLAGASETQYF	TGTGCCAGCAGTGAATCCCCCCAACTAGCGGGAGCATCAGAGACCCAGTACTTC
NA	TRBD1	TRBJ1-1	TRBV12-5	CASGGTGDPEAFF	TGTGCTAGTGGAGGAACAGGGGACCCTGAAGCTTTCTTT
NA	TRBD2	TRBJ2-1	TRBV5-4	CASTGTSGKNNEQFF	TGTGCCAGCACCGGGACTAGCGGGAAGAACAATGAGCAGTTCTTC
NA	NA	TRBJ2-7	TRBV28	CASSRGLRSGEQYF	TGTGCCAGCAGTCGAGGGTTAAGGTCGGGCGAGCAGTACTTC
NA	NA	TRBJ2-2	TRBV12-5	CASGPHAGTPNTGELFF	TGTGCTAGTGGTCCCCACGCGGGGACCCCGAACACCGGGGAGCTGTTTTTT
few	NA	TRBJ1-6	TRBV19	CASSYRDSPLHF	TGTGCCAGTAGTTACAGGGATTCACCCCTCCACTTT
many	NA	TRBJ1-1	TRBV7-2	CASSFRQWQSAFF	TGTGCCAGCAGCTTCAGACAGTGGCAGTCGGCTTTCTTT
NA	NA	TRBJ2-1	TRBV10-2	CASRADSYNEQFF	TGCGCCAGCAGGGCGGATTCCTACAATGAGCAGTTCTTC
NA	NA	TRBJ1-1	TRBV28	CASSLPGTEAFF	TGTGCCAGCAGTTTGCCGGGCACTGAAGCTTTCTTT
NA	TRBD1	TRBJ1-2	TRBV18	CASSSGQAWGYTF	TGTGCCAGCTCATCAGGACAGGCCTGGGGCTACACCTTC
NA	TRBD2	TRBJ2-5	TRBV5-4	CASSLAGRQETQYF	TGTGCCAGCAGCTTGGCCGGGAGGCAAGAGACCCAGTACTTC
NA	TRBD2	TRBJ2-1	TRBV6-6	CATTLADYNEQFF	TGTGCCACCACTCTAGCGGACTACAATGAGCAGTTCTTC
NA	NA	TRBJ1-1	TRBV7-8	CASSLGQMNTEAFF	TGTGCCAGCAGCCTGGGGCAGATGAACACTGAAGCTTTCTTT
NA	TRBD2	TRBJ2-1	TRBV18	CASSALAGGPHNEQFF	TGTGCCAGCTCAGCACTAGCGGGAGGGCCCCACAATGAGCAGTTCTTC
NA	TRBD2	TRBJ2-1	TRBV28	CASRLSGNSYNEQFF	TGTGCCAGCAGACTCAGCGGGAATTCCTACAATGAGCAGTTCTTC
NA	NA	TRBJ1-6	TRBV4-2	CASSQDDRYNSPLHF	TGTGCCAGCAGCCAAGACGACAGATATAATTCACCCCTCCACTTT
once	NA	TRBJ2-5	TRBV29-1	CSVVRQNQETQYF	TGCAGCGTTGTCCGACAAAACCAAGAGACCCAGTACTTC
NA	NA	TRBJ2-4	TRBV11-3	CASSRDSGGAKNIQYF	TGTGCCAGCAGCCGGGACAGCGGGGGAGCCAAAAACATTCAGTACTTC